This T cell receptor beta chain was captured by sequencing in a study of T cell clonality in common variable immunodeficiency. This clone was seen more than once but under ten times. Its specificity is unknown. Sequencing ends 3 residues short of the CDR3 end; the germline J gene provides the rest. Between the trimmed V and J ends, which lost 3 bases and 4 bases, there was a span of 10 bases. The CDR3 is 13 amino acids. Per germline, CDR1 LNHDA and CDR2 SQIVND (reference sequence). Points from the study as a whole: Patient heterogeneity in the CVID cohort limited correlations between repertoire features and clinical complications. Fewer deletions and N-nucleotide insertions were reportedly seen in common variable immunodeficiency TCR beta sequences. TCRbeta clonality was increased in CVID versus healthy controls.

Heparinized whole blood, roughly 5 to 8 ml, came from each donor. CVID and control samples used equivalent genomic DNA input. Sequencing used immunoSEQ multiplex PCR; TCRdb keeps in-frame clones, though not all of them. The data show around 28,000 clones, with none appearing a single time. This chain joins TRBV19 and TRBJ2-7; D is ambiguous. The sequencing sample was made of peripheral blood mononuclear cells. The source of this sequence is a human donor with common variable immunodeficiency. CDR3 sequence reads: CASSMNGPYEQYF. Partial CDR3 DNA: TGTGCCAGTAGTATGAACGGTCCGTACGAG.